This T cell receptor beta chain was recovered during a study of a mutant IDH1 vaccine in newly diagnosed glioma. The wider study: The first vaccination came 4-6 weeks after radiotherapy alone, or with temozolomide cycles. Earlier treatment was radiotherapy, temozolomide, or both, with most getting both. Overall study results and limits: Pseudoprogression apparently lacked any relation to changes in top peripheral T cell clonotypes.

Time point reported: week 23, last vaccination. Vaccinated patients received 300 ug of mutant IDH1 20-mer peptide per dose, with topical imiquimod. Concerning this clone itself: The antigen remains unidentified.

TCRdb keeps only in-frame clones here, not all; method: immunoSEQ multiplex PCR. The data hold some 20,000 clones, with 82% observed a single time. The V and J ends lost 5 bases and 1 base respectively, with 6 bases between them. From germline, CDR1 is SGHTA and CDR2 FQGNSA. The CDR3 has 13 amino acids. The chain joins TRBV7-2 to TRBJ1-3; D is ambiguous. The receptor's source is a man younger than 45 with glioma. The sample was PBMCs, taken from a glioma patient whose treatment included an IDH1 peptide vaccine. CDR3 amino acids: CASSQESGNTIYF. For the CDR3, the DNA is TGTGCCAGCAGCCAGGAGTCTGGAAACACCATATATTTT.